This TCR beta chain derives from a study of blood T cell repertoires in COVID-19. Whole-study context: Italy, Spain and the United States were the sources of the convalescent and acute COVID-19 samples. In each case, the material was cDNA or gDNA derived from T cells, B-cell-depleted T cells, or PBMCs.

V dropped 0 bases and J dropped 1 base, with 3 bases sitting between them. CDR1 is SEHNR, CDR2 FQNEAQ, per germline (reference sequence). The CDR3 has 13 amino acids. This clone has only one observation. Under the authors' procedure: Amplification with reference gene primers provided the estimates of nucleated cell counts. Measured with immunoSEQ multiplex PCR; TCRdb has only the in-frame clones, and not every one. V, J and clone size are taken as reported in that table, and D and trimming were inferred from the DNA itself. The data contain 150,000 to 200,000 clones, 85% to 95% of them singletons. The sequencing input was peripheral blood. This chain joins TRBV7-9 and TRBJ1-1; D is unresolved. The sequence came from a woman aged 55-75 years with COVID-19, enrolled during active disease. The CDR3 DNA reads TGTGCCAGCAGCTTAGCCGGGAACACTGAAGCTTTCTTT. Translation gives CASSLAGNTEAFF.